Here is one T cell receptor beta chain with its context. The sample holds a few counts of this clone. Its antigen is not yet known. Per-nucleotide qualities are absent, and no much larger clonotype sits a single base away. TCRbeta CDR3 regions were amplified from genomic DNA by means of the immunoSEQ Assay, a bias-controlled multiplex PCR. The authors' analysis ran thus. The number of nucleated cells in each sample was estimated from the amplification of reference gene primers within the assay. To quantify the absolute abundance of each unique TCRbeta CDR3 rearrangement, sequence reads were collapsed and filtered. For each sample, productive Simpson clonality was calculated by taking the square root of Simpson's diversity index across productive rearrangements. TCRdb took this table from immuneACCESS and kept in-frame rearrangements with V and J called. Such tables lack part of the clones; where checked against another copy, unresolved V genes explain under half of the gap, and the rest is unexplained. V and J calls and clone size come straight from that table; D and trimming were deduced from the DNA. This sample comprises under 200,000 clones, 81% of them detected only once. About 5.3% of the sample rests with the top ten.

These data come from a study of blood T cell repertoires in COVID-19 (dated by TCRdb to 2019 to 2021). Looking at the study overall: The collaborator samples originated in the United States, Italy and Spain and spanned the acute and convalescent phases of COVID-19. The material from the prospective study consisted of cDNA or gDNA derived from T cells, B-cell-depleted T cells, or PBMCs. The dataset comprised deeply sampled blood TCRbeta repertoires from subjects exposed to, actively infected with, or recovered from COVID-19. The repertoires were released in a freely available public database intended as a resource for research on the immune response to SARS-CoV-2. The samples were drawn from the first 160 participants of the ongoing ImmuneRACE study and from 1,254 subjects provided by 6 global collaborators. A de-identified subject ID, COVID-19 status, age in years and sex were almost always included in the sample metadata. HLA class I and class II types, where available, came from metadata supplied by the sample provider rather than from assay-based typing. Beyond this particular receptor, the publication reports: Clinical and demographic metadata were provided uncurated, with the amount varying by source and participant.

Participants in the prospective study were enrolled through a virtual design, were aged 18 to 89 years, and lived in about two dozen United States geographic areas. To assign participants to cohorts, the prospective study relied on clinical history that participants themselves reported in a screening survey and a study questionnaire. Each participant in the prospective study had whole blood, serum and a nasopharyngeal or oropharyngeal swab collected by mobile phlebotomists. Prospective study participants could optionally give additional blood draws and questionnaires over a roughly two-month period. Blood samples from the prospective study were shipped frozen or at room temperature prior to DNA extraction. From its cysteine to its phenylalanine, the CDR3 spans 12 amino acids. Left in the record is the CDR3 DNA by itself, 36 bases read in frame from the first base. Relative to germline, V is 5 bases shorter and J is 3 bases shorter, with 4 bases between their ends. Per the germline V gene, MGHDK is the CDR1 and SYGVNS is the CDR2.

This clonotype was sampled from a woman between 35 and 50 years old with acute COVID-19. This chain is built from TRBV25-1 and TRBJ2-2; the D gene is not confidently resolved. Sequenced input: PBMCs or T cells enriched from blood (not recorded which). The CDR3 reads as follows: CASSRDTGELFF. The nucleotide sequence reads as follows: TGTGCCAGCAGTCGGGACACCGGGGAGCTGTTTTTT.